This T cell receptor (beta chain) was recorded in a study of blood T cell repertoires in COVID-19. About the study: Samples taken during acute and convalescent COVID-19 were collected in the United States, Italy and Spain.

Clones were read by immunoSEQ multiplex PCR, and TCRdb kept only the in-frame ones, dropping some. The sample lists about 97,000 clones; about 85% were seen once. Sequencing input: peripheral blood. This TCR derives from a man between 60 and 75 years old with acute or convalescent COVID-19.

The CDR3 reads CASSLPWPTGENQPQHF. In DNA, the CDR3 is TGTGCCAGCAGCCTCCCCTGGCCCACAGGAGAAAATCAGCCCCAGCATTTT. The J gene is TRBJ1-5, the V gene TRBV21-1; TRBD1 was called by the table and not checked on the DNA. TRBV21-1 corresponds to a pseudogene. The CDR3 contains 17 residues.